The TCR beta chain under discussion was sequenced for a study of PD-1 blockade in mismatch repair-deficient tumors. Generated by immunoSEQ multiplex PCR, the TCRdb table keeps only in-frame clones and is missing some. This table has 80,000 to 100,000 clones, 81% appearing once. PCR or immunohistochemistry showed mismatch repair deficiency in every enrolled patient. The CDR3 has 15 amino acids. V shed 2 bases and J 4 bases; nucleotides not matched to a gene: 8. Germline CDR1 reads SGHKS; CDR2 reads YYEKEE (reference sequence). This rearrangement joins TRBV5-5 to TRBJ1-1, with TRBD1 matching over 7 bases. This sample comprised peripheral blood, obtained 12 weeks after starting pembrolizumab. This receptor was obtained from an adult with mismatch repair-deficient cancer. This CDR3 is CASSLTDRVSTEAFF. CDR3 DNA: TGTGCCAGCAGCTTAACCGACAGGGTGTCCACTGAAGCTTTCTTT. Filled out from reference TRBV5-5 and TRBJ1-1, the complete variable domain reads DAGVTQSPTHLIKTRGQQVTLRCSPISGHKSVSWYQQVLGQGPQFIFQYYEKEERGRGNFPDRFSARQFPNYSSELNVNALLLGDSALYLCASSLTDRVSTEAFFGQGTRLTVV.